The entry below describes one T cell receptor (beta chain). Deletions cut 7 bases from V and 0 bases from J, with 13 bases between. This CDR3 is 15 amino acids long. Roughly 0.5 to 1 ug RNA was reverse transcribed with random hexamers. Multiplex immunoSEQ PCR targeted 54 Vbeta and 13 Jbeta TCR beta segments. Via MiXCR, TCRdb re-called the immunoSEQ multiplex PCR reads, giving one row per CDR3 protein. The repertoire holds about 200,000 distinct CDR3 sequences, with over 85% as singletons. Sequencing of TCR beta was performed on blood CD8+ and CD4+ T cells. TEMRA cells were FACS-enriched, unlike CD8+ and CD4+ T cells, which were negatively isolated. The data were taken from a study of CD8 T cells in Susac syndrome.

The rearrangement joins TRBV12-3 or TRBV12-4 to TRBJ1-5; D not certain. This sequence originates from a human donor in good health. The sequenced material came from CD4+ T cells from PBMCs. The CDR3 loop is CASTRGGDSNQPQHF. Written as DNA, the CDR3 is TGTGCCAGCACCCGAGGAGGAGATAGCAATCAGCCCCAGCATTTT.